This TCR beta chain was captured by sequencing in a study of blood T cell repertoires in COVID-19. Background on the study: Whether acute or convalescent, the COVID-19 samples came from the United States, Italy and Spain. T cells, B-cell-depleted T cells, or PBMCs provided the cDNA or gDNA that served as material.

This CDR3 spans 17 amino acids. The germline V and J ends were trimmed by 2 bases and 6 bases, with 20 bases remaining between them. Germline values: CDR1 LGHNA, CDR2 YNFKEQ. Data came from immunoSEQ multiplex PCR; TCRdb stores just in-frame clones and leaves some out. The sample records 70,000 or so clones, roughly 87% being singletons. The chain links TRBV4-2 to TRBJ2-1, with D possibly TRBD2 on 5 matching bases. The origin of this receptor is a woman older than 75 with acute or convalescent COVID-19. Material: peripheral blood. The CDR3 DNA is TGTGCCAGCAGCCAATCTCGTCTTGAGGGTTTGGGCAATGAGCAGTTCTTC. This encodes CASSQSRLEGLGNEQFF.